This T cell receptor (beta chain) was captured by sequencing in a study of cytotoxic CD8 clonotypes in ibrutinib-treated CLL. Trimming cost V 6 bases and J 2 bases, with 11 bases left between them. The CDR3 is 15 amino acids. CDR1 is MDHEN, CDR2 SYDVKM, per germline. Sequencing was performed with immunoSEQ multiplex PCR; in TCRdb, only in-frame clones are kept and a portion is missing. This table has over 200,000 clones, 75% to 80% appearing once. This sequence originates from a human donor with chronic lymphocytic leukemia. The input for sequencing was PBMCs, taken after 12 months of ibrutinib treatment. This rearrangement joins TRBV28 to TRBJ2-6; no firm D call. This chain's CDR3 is CASRSVIAGANVLTF. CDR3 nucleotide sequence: TGTGCCAGCAGGTCCGTTATCGCTGGGGCCAACGTCCTGACTTTC.